The rows below give T cell receptor beta chains drawn from one sample of a study of brain T cells in children with intractable seizures. Libraries were prepared by immunoSEQ multiplex PCR; TCRdb keeps only in-frame clonotypes and omits some of them. The data show tens of thousands of clones, with roughly 89% seen just once and around 25% held by the top ten. The material sequenced was peripheral blood, taken at surgery. The origin of the receptors is a girl aged 2 to 9 with Rasmussen encephalitis and intractable seizures. CDR3s include the opening cysteine and the closing phenylalanine or tryptophan. D genes are given only for firm matches. Only some rows state a clone size, as once, few, many or a class for expanded clones.

abundance,d_gene,j_gene,v_gene,CDR3aa,CDR3nt
-,-,TRBJ1-2,TRBV5-6,CASSPSVGKNYGYTF,TGTGCCAGCAGCCCTAGCGTGGGGAAAAACTATGGCTACACCTTC
-,-,TRBJ2-7,TRBV11-2,CASSFYLNLGVYEQYF,TGTGCCAGCAGCTTCTATTTAAATTTAGGGGTCTACGAGCAGTACTTC
-,TRBD1,TRBJ1-1,TRBV7-9,CASTLGQRSSMNTEAFF,TGTGCCAGCACCCTGGGACAGCGATCCTCGATGAACACTGAAGCTTTCTTT
-,-,TRBJ1-2,TRBV30,CAWSLTGLGYTF,TGTGCCTGGAGTCTTACAGGGTTGGGATACACCTTC
-,-,TRBJ2-7,TRBV18,CASSPGAAGDYEQYF,TGTGCCAGCTCACCAGGGGCTGCAGGGGACTACGAGCAGTACTTC
-,-,TRBJ2-1,TRBV18,CASSPRVVSYNEQFF,TGTGCCAGCTCACCAAGGGTGGTCTCCTACAATGAGCAGTTCTTC
-,-,TRBJ1-5,TRBV15,CATSISTYSNQPQHF,TGTGCCACCAGCATCTCCACCTATAGCAATCAGCCCCAGCATTTT
-,-,TRBJ2-6,TRBV13,CASSSYMSSGANVLTF,TGTGCCAGCAGCTCATACATGAGCTCTGGGGCCAACGTCCTGACTTTC
few,-,TRBJ1-1,TRBV3-1/TRBV3-2,CASSQGVSEAFF,TGTGCCAGCAGCCAGGGAGTCAGTGAAGCTTTCTTT
once,-,TRBJ1-1,TRBV29-1,CSVERGLMNTEAFF,TGCAGCGTTGAACGAGGGCTTATGAACACTGAAGCTTTCTTT
-,-,TRBJ2-1,TRBV3-1/TRBV3-2,CASSQVGPEWGNEQFF,TGTGCCAGCAGCCAAGTAGGCCCGGAGTGGGGGAATGAGCAGTTCTTC
-,-,TRBJ1-5,TRBV28,CASSTGGRGTPQPQHF,TGTGCCAGCAGTACCGGGGGCAGGGGTACCCCTCAGCCCCAGCATTTT